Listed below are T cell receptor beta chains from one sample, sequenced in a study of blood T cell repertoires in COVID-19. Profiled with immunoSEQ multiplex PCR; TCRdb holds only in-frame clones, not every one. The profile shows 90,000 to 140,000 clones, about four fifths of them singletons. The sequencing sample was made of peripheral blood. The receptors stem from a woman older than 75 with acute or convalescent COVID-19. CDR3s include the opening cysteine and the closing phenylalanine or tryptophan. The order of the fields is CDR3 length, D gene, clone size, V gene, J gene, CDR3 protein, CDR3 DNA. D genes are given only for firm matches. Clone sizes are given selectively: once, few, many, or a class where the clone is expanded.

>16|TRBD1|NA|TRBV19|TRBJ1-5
CASSIGAGQGNQPQHF
TGTGCCAGTAGTATAGGAGCGGGACAGGGGAATCAGCCCCAGCATTTT
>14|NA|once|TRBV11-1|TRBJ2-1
CASSPPSSYNEQFF
TGTGCCAGCAGTCCGCCTAGCTCCTACAATGAGCAGTTCTTC
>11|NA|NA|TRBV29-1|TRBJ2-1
CSVGRGGEQFF
TGCAGCGTTGGCCGAGGAGGTGAGCAGTTCTTC
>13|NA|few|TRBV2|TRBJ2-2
CASRQGAAGELFF
TGTGCCAGCAGACAGGGTGCCGCCGGGGAGCTGTTTTTT
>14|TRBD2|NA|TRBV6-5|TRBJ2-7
CASSSSGRPYEQYF
TGTGCCAGCAGTTCTAGCGGGAGGCCCTACGAGCAGTACTTC
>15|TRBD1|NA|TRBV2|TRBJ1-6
CASILSGTGEAILHF
TGTGCCAGCATCCTCTCCGGGACAGGGGAGGCTATTCTCCACTTT
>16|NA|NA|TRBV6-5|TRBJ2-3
CASSYSPGDATDTQYF
TGTGCCAGCAGTTACTCACCAGGGGATGCCACAGATACGCAGTATTTT
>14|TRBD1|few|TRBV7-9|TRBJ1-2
CASSFRQGLDGYTF
TGTGCCAGCAGCTTCCGACAGGGGTTGGATGGCTACACCTTC
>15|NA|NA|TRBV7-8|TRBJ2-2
CASSPTGGLTGELFF
TGTGCCAGCAGCCCAACCGGGGGGCTCACCGGGGAGCTGTTTTTT
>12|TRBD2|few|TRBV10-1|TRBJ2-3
CASSAGTSRPYF
TGCGCCAGCAGTGCCGGGACTAGCCGACCGTATTTT